These T cell receptor beta chains were read from a single sample in a study of cytomegalovirus exposure and HLA in healthy donors. Only in-frame clones appear in the TCRdb table, and some are missing; sequencing was by immunoSEQ multiplex PCR. The sample holds hundreds of thousands of clones, around nine tenths seen once. Sequenced input: PBMCs. Receptor source: a man in his late teens or twenties in good health and CMV-seronegative. Both conserved end residues are part of each CDR3. The D gene is left open where the match is weak.

>TRBJ1-5|TRBV7-9|TRBD1
TGTGCCAGCAGCTCACAGGGGGATCAGCCCCAGCATTTT
CASSSQGDQPQHF
>TRBJ1-2|TRBV18|.
TGTGCCAGCCGCGGACAGTATGGCTATGGCTACACCTTC
CASRGQYGYGYTF
>TRBJ1-1|TRBV28|.
TGTGCCAGCCGGAGTGGGGGCAGACAAGCTTTCTTT
CASRSGGRQAFF
>TRBJ2-1|TRBV7-2|TRBD2
TGTGCCAGCAGCCCCGGCGGGACTACATACAATGAGCAGTTCTTC
CASSPGGTTYNEQFF
>TRBJ2-3|TRBV10-1|TRBD2
TGCGCCAGCAGCGCAAAGAAGAGACTAGCGGGGGGTTCAGATACGCAGTATTTT
CASSAKKRLAGGSDTQYF
>TRBJ1-2|TRBV28|.
TGTGCCAGTAACAGAGGGTTCGGCTATGGCTACACCTTC
CASNRGFGYGYTF
>TRBJ1-2|TRBV4-1|TRBD1
TGCGCCAGCAGCCAAATGACAGGGATAAACTATGGCTACACCTTC
CASSQMTGINYGYTF
>TRBJ2-3|TRBV4-1|TRBD2
TGCGCCAGCAGCCAAGATCGGGACGGGGGGTTGGATACGCAGTATTTT
CASSQDRDGGLDTQYF
>TRBJ2-7|TRBV7-9|.
TGTGCCAGCAGCCGAAAGACCGAGGATGGCGAGCAGTACTTC
CASSRKTEDGEQYF
>TRBJ2-1|TRBV27|TRBD1
TGTGCCAGCACCCCCGGACAGGGGGCCTACAATGAGCAGTTCTTC
CASTPGQGAYNEQFF